The clone carrying this TCR beta chain was seen only once. Its antigen is unidentified. This record comes from a study of cytomegalovirus exposure and HLA in healthy donors. Whole-study results and caveats: Rarity marked most TCR sequences, yet some public TCRs occurred in many donors. It was confirmed in vitro that a few of the CMV-associated chains were specific for CMV antigens. Researchers catalogued over 150 TCR beta chains as cytomegalovirus-associated.

Trimming stripped 4 bases from V and 7 bases from J, with 5 bases between. This CDR3 has 12 amino acids. In germline, CDR1 is MNHEY, CDR2 SVGAGI. Donors were nominally healthy when sampled, though unrecorded immune exposures were likely. The primer mix had 60 Vbeta and 13 Jbeta primers. Method: immunoSEQ multiplex PCR; TCRdb's copy keeps in-frame clones and lacks some. The sample holds some 150,000 clones, roughly 80% seen once. This TCR was recovered from a middle-aged man in good health and CMV-seronegative. The chain recombines TRBV6-5 with TRBJ1-6; D unclear. The sequenced sample was PBMCs. The CDR3 protein is CASSSGNSPLHF. The CDR3 region has the DNA TGTGCCAGCAGTTCGGGGAATTCACCCCTCCACTTT.